This TCR beta chain comes out of a study of blood T cell repertoires in COVID-19. Study overall: The United States, Italy and Spain were the sources of the acute and convalescent COVID-19 samples.

The germline gives CDR1 SGDLS, CDR2 YYNGEE. The CDR3 consists of 14 residues. V dropped 2 bases and J dropped 4 bases, with 7 bases sitting between them. Under the authors' procedure: The assay estimated nucleated cells by amplifying reference gene primers. Profiling relied on immunoSEQ multiplex PCR, and the TCRdb table lists in-frame clones only, not all of them. D and trimming were read from the DNA, whereas the V and J calls and clone size are those reported in that table. The table has 120,000 or so clones, about 85% seen once; the top ten hold 25% to 30%. This clonotype originated in a woman aged 80 or over with acute or convalescent COVID-19. Sample: peripheral blood. This chain connects TRBV9 to TRBJ1-6; D is possibly TRBD1 (5 bases). This CDR3 reads CASSVAGYNSPLHF. The DNA of the CDR3 is TGTGCCAGCAGCGTTGCAGGGTATAATTCACCCCTCCACTTT. Together with reference TRBV9 and TRBJ1-6, the CDR3 gives the full variable domain: DSGVTQTPKHLITATGQRVTLRCSPRSGDLSVYWYQQSLDQGLQFLIQYYNGEERAKGNILERFSAQQFPDLHSELNLSSLELGDSALYFCASSVAGYNSPLHFGNGTRLTVT.